The sample holds one count of the clone carrying this TCR beta chain. What it binds is unknown. The data belong to a study of PD-1 blockade in classical Hodgkin lymphoma. Findings and caveats of the study: Before treatment, complete responders showed about the same diversity as newly diagnosed patients. Researchers reported that CD4+ TCR diversity, though not CD8+, rose significantly by C4D1. Reports indicated that newly diagnosed patients had lower baseline TCR diversity than healthy donors did. Possible causes of repertoire differences, disease activity or prior therapy, remain undefined.

V dropped 5 bases and J dropped 5; count of bases not matched to a gene: 10. This CDR3 has 14 residues. The germline CDR1 and CDR2 sequences are GTSNPN and SVGIG (reference sequence). Brentuximab vedotin exposure varied, and every patient relapsed after autologous stem cell transplantation. Sequenced by immunoSEQ multiplex PCR; TCRdb stores in-frame clones only, minus some. The repertoire includes around 25,000 clones, about four fifths of them detected once, and around 10% sits in the top ten. Sequences were derived from peripheral blood mononuclear cells (PBMCs), sampled before the second cycle of nivolumab. This receptor was obtained from a human donor with classical Hodgkin lymphoma. V gene TRBV30 combines with J gene TRBJ2-5, with TRBD2 matching 8 bases. CDR3: CAWDRTGGAETQYF. In DNA form, the CDR3 reads TGTGCCTGGGATAGGACGGGGGGGGCGGAGACCCAGTACTTC.